Presented here are 20 T cell receptor beta chains from one specimen sequenced in a study of T cells in Graves' hyperthyroidism and ophthalmopathy. Researchers amplified the TCR beta CDR3 regions from RNA transcripts. First-round RT-PCR with HTBI primers amplified the TCR CDR3 region. One entry per CDR3 protein results from TCRdb running MiXCR on the multiplex PCR reads. The sample yields about 510,000 distinct CDR3 sequences, 13% to 15% seen once. Sequencing input: blood. These receptors originate from a woman in her 40s with Graves' hyperthyroidism.

This chain joins TRBV7-3 and TRBJ2-7; 10 nucleotides match TRBD2. The CDR3 spans 15 residues. Germline values: CDR1 SGHTA, CDR2 FQGTGA. With 5 bases clipped from V and 2 bases from J, the junction kept 6 bases outside the gene matches. The CDR3 spells CASSPVTSGPYEQYF. In DNA, the CDR3 is TGTGCCAGCAGCCCCGTGACTAGCGGGCCCTACGAGCAGTACTTC.

This clonotype was observed a few times. V and J are TRBV9 and TRBJ1-6; D uncertain. CDR3 length equals 17 residues. Germline V CDR1 and CDR2: SGDLS, YYNGEE. Trimming took 3 bases from V and 6 from J, leaving 19 bases between them. The CDR3 region has the DNA TGTGCCAGCAGCGCCCCCGGGAACAACCCGATTAATTCACCCCTCCACTTT. Translating it yields CASSAPGNNPINSPLHF.

This clonotype came up many times. This rearrangement joins TRBV5-1 to TRBJ2-1; 9 nucleotides line up with TRBD2. The CDR3 totals 16 residues. The trim removed 3 bases at V and 1 base at J, leaving 5 bases unmatched. Germline V CDR1 and CDR2: SGHRS, YFSETQ. CDR3 DNA: TGCGCCAGCAGCTCTAGAAGCGGGAGGTCCTACAATGAGCAGTTCTTC. Encoded protein: CASSSRSGRSYNEQFF.

The chain couples TRBV5-1 to TRBJ1-6; 8 positions agree with TRBD1. The CDR3 has 15 residues. V was clipped by 4 bases and J by 10 bases; unmatched bases: 10. CDR1 is SGHRS, CDR2 YFSETQ, per germline. CDR3 region: CASSQLGQGKSPLHF. The CDR3 DNA is TGCGCCAGCAGCCAATTAGGACAGGGCAAATCACCCCTCCACTTT.

This clonotype was found many times. This chain links TRBV6-1 with TRBJ1-2; TRBD1 agrees at 10 bases. From germline, CDR1 is MNHNS and CDR2 SASEGT. V was clipped by 3 bases and J by 5 bases; unmatched bases: 3. The CDR3 runs 14 residues. CDR3 in DNA: TGTGCCAGCAGTGAGACAGGGGGCTGGTATGGCTACACCTTC. Translation: CASSETGGWYGYTF.

This clonotype was seen repeatedly, ten times or more. CDR3 in DNA: TGTGCCAGCAGCGAACGGACAGGGCTAGAAGAGACCCAGTACTTC. It translates to CASSERTGLEETQYF. The chain employs TRBV7-9 and TRBJ2-5; 8 positions match TRBD1. Trimming took 5 bases from V and 3 from J; bases not matched to a gene: 8. The CDR3 loop spans 15 amino acids. The germline gives CDR1 SEHNR, CDR2 FQNEAQ (reference sequence).

This clonotype showed up many times. The V and J genes are TRBV5-1 and TRBJ1-3; no firm D call. The CDR3 spans 14 residues. In germline, CDR1 is SGHRS, CDR2 YFSETQ. Trimming removed 1 base at V and 0 bases at J, with 5 bases between. CDR3 protein: CASSLTTSGNTIYF. The CDR3 DNA reads TGCGCCAGCAGCTTGACGACCTCTGGAAACACCATATATTTT.

Of note for this clonotype: Being one base from a much bigger clone, this may be a read error. Without the conserved terminal phenylalanine or tryptophan, this CDR3 likely stems from a read error. The V and J genes are TRBV7-3 and TRBJ1-1; D may be TRBD1 (5 bases). Germline V gene data show CDR1 as SGHTA and CDR2 as FQGTGA. The CDR3 sequence is 16 residues long. The germline V and J ends were trimmed by 1 base and 4 bases, with 16 bases remaining between them. The CDR3 loop is CASSLNSRGRTTEAFL. DNA of the CDR3: TGTGCCAGCAGCTTAAATAGTCGGGGCCGAACCACTGAAGCTTTCCTT.

The chain recombines TRBV5-1 with TRBJ1-2; 7 bases are shared with TRBD1. The trim removed 6 bases at V and 0 bases at J, leaving 11 bases unmatched. The V gene's germline CDR1 is SGHRS and CDR2 YFSETQ. This CDR3 contains 16 residues. The CDR3 is CASTVGQATANYGYTF. Here the CDR3 DNA reads TGCGCCAGCACCGTAGGACAGGCGACCGCTAACTATGGCTACACCTTC.

The chain uses TRBV6-5 and TRBJ2-5; TRBD2 matches at 10 bases. Trimming at V came to 2 bases and at J to 5 bases, leaving 2 bases not matched to a gene. Germline V CDR1 and CDR2: MNHEY, SVGAGI. The CDR3 has 14 residues. The CDR3 is CASSYPAGGETQYF. CDR3 DNA sequence: TGTGCCAGCAGTTACCCAGCGGGAGGGGAGACCCAGTACTTC.

The chain combines TRBV5-1 with TRBJ2-3; perhaps TRBD2 as D (5 bases). The length of the CDR3 is 15 residues. Germline-derived CDR1 and CDR2 are SGHRS and YFSETQ. The V end lost 0 bases, the J end lost 2 bases, and 10 bases lay between the germline ends. CDR3 sequence: CASSLDGENTDTQYF. The CDR3 coding sequence is TGCGCCAGCAGCTTGGACGGGGAAAACACAGATACGCAGTATTTT.

This clonotype was counted ten times or more. This sequence joins TRBV6-1 and TRBJ2-7; the match to TRBD2 covers 10 bases. The CDR3 consists of 14 residues. J was trimmed by 3 bases and V by 5 bases; bases with no gene match: 4. Germline V lookup: CDR1 MNHNS, CDR2 SASEGT. This CDR3 is CASSYSGRDYEQYF. DNA for the CDR3: TGTGCCAGCAGTTACAGCGGGAGGGACTACGAGCAGTACTTC.

This clonotype turned up a few times. This chain connects TRBV7-3 to TRBJ2-7; 11 bases line up with TRBD2. Germline V gene data show CDR1 as SGHTA and CDR2 as FQGTGA. CDR3 length: 15 amino acids. V shed 3 bases and J 6 bases; nucleotides not matched to a gene: 7. The CDR3 bases are TGTGCCAGCAGCTTGCTAGCGGGAGGTCTTGGCGAGCAGTACTTC. Amino acids: CASSLLAGGLGEQYF.

The chain has TRBV7-2 and TRBJ2-7, with TRBD1 as a possible D gene (6 bases). Germline values: CDR1 SGHTA, CDR2 FQGNSA. Trimming pared 1 base from V and 2 bases from J, leaving 9 bases between. CDR3 length equals 14 residues. Here the CDR3 reads CASSLVQGTYEQYF. The CDR3 region has the DNA TGTGCCAGCAGCTTAGTTCAGGGGACCTACGAGCAGTACTTC.

V is TRBV6-1 and J is TRBJ1-6, with 8 bases fitting TRBD1. With 5 bases clipped from V and 11 bases from J, the junction kept 11 bases outside the gene matches. The germline V gene encodes CDR1 MNHNS and CDR2 SASEGT. This CDR3 is built from 15 residues. DNA for the CDR3: TGTGCCAGCAGTTGGGGGCTTCAGGGGGCCACACCCCTCCACTTT. Protein sequence: CASSWGLQGATPLHF.

This chain uses TRBV12-3 or TRBV12-4 with TRBJ2-6, with D possibly being TRBD1 or TRBD2 (6 bases each). The CDR3 is 18 residues long. Trimming cost V 1 base and J 0 bases, with 13 bases left between them. The CDR3 reads CASSLGGAGSSGANVLTF. In DNA form, the CDR3 reads TGTGCCAGCAGTTTAGGGGGGGCGGGGAGCTCTGGGGCCAACGTCCTGACTTTC.

This clonotype was seen a handful of times. The chain recombines TRBV12-3 or TRBV12-4 with TRBJ1-1, with D unclear. V lost 3 bases and J 7 bases, leaving 9 bases between the germline ends. The CDR3 is 12 amino acids. The DNA for the CDR3 is TGTGCCAGCAGTTTTCGGCGGGGTGAAGCTTTCTTT. Protein sequence: CASSFRRGEAFF.

This clonotype was seen only a few times. The rearrangement joins TRBV27 to TRBJ2-1, with 7 positions matching TRBD1. The CDR3 extends over 13 amino acids. The V segment lost 4 bases and the J segment 5 bases; nucleotides outside the gene matches: 2. CDR1 and CDR2 from the germline V gene are MNHEY and SMNVEV (reference sequence). CDR3 sequence (DNA): TGTGCCAGCAGTTACAGGGGAAACAATGAGCAGTTCTTC. This sequence encodes CASSYRGNNEQFF.

This clonotype was seen many times. The chain links TRBV5-1 to TRBJ2-1; D tentatively reads TRBD1 or TRBD2 (5 bases each). CDR3 size: 13 residues. The V end lost 4 bases, the J end lost 3 bases, and 8 bases lay between the germline ends. Germline V gives CDR1 SGHRS, CDR2 YFSETQ. The DNA of the CDR3 is TGCGCCAGCAGCCGGGACGTCTACAATGAGCAGTTCTTC. Protein: CASSRDVYNEQFF.

This clonotype was seen at least ten times. V and J are TRBV11-2 and TRBJ2-2; D unresolved. Germline V gives CDR1 SGHAT, CDR2 FQNNGV. CDR3 length: 13 residues. V was clipped by 5 bases and J by 4 bases, with 8 bases between them. CDR3: CASSTRTTGELFF. The CDR3 DNA reads TGTGCCAGCAGCACCAGGACCACCGGGGAGCTGTTTTTT.